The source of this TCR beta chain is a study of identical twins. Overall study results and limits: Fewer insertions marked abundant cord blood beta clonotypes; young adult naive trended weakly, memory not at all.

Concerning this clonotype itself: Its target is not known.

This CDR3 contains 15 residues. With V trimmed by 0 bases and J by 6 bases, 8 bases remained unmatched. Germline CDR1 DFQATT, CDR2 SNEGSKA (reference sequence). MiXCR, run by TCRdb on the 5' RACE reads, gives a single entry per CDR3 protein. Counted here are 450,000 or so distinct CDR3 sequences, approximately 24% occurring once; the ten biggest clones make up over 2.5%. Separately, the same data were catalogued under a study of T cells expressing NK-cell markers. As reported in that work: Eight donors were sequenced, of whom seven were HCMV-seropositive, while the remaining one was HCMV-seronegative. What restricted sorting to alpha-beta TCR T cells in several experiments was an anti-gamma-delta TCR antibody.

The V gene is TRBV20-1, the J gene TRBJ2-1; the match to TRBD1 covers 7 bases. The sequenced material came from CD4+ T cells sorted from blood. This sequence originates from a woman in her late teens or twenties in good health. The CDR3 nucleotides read TGCAGTGCTAGAGATACCAAGGGGGCTCGCAATGAGCAGTTCTTC. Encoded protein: CSARDTKGARNEQFF.